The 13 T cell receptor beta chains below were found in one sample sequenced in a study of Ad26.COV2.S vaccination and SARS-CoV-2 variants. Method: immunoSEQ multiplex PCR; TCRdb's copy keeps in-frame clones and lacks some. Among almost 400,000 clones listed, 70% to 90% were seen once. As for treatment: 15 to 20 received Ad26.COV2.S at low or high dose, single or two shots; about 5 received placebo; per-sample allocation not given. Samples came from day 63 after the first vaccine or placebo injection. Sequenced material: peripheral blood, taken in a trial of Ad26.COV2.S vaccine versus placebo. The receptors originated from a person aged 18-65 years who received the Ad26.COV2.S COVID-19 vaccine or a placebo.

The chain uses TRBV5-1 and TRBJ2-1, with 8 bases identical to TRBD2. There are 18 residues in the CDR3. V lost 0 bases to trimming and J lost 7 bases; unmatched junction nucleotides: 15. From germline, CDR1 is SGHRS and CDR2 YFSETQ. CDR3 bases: TGCGCCAGCAGCTTGGGGGCCCGGGCGAGCGGGAGTGGTAATGAGCAGTTCTTC. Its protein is CASSLGARASGSGNEQFF.

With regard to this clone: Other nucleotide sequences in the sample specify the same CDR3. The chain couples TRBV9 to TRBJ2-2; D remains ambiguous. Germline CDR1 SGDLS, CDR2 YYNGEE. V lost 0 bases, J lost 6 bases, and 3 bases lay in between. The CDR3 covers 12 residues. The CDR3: CASSVVPGELFF. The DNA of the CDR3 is TGTGCCAGCAGCGTAGTCCCCGGGGAGCTGTTTTTT.

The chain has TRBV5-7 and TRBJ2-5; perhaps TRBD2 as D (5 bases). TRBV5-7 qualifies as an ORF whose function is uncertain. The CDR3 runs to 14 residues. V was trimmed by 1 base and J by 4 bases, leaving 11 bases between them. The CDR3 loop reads CASSLLLGGETQYF. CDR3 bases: TGTGCCAGCAGCTTGCTCCTAGGAGGAGAGACCCAGTACTTC.

This CDR3 is CASRTSGIYEQYF. CDR3 DNA: TGTGCCAGCCGGACTAGCGGGATCTACGAGCAGTACTTC. V usage is TRBV2 and J usage is TRBJ2-7; 12 bases align to TRBD2. V was clipped by 8 bases and J by 3 bases; unmatched bases: 2. This CDR3 comprises 13 residues. Germline values: CDR1 SNHLY, CDR2 FYNNEI.

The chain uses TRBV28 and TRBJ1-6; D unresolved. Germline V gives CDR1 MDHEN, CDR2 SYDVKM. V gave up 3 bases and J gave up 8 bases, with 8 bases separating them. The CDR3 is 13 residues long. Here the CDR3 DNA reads TGTGCCAGCAGTTTGGTACGGGATTCACCCCTCCACTTT. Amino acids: CASSLVRDSPLHF.

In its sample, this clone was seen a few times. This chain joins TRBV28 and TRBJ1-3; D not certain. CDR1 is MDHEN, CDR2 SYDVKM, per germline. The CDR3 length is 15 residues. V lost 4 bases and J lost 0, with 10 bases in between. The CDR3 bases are TGTGCCAGCAGTTCCTGGGTGCTCTCTGGAAACACCATATATTTT. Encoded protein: CASSSWVLSGNTIYF.

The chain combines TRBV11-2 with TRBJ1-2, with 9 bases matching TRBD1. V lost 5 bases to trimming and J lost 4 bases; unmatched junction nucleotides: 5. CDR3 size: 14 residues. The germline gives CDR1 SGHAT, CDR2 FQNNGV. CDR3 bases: TGTGCCAGCAGCCCTCAGACAGGGGGCTATGGCTACACCTTC. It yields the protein CASSPQTGGYGYTF.

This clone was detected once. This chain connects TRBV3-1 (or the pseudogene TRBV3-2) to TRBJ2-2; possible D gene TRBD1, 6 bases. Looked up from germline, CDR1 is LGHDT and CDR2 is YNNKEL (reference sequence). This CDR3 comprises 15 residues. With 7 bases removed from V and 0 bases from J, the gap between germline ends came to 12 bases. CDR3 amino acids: CASTGGQSNTGELFF. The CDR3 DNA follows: TGTGCCAGCACCGGCGGACAGTCGAACACCGGGGAGCTGTTTTTT.

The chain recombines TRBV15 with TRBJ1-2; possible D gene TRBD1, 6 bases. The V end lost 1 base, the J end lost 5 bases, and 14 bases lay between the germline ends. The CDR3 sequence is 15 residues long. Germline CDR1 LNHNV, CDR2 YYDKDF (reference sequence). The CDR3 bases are TGTGCCACCAGCAGAGGCAGGGGTCCCCTTTATGGCTACACCTTC. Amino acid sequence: CATSRGRGPLYGYTF.

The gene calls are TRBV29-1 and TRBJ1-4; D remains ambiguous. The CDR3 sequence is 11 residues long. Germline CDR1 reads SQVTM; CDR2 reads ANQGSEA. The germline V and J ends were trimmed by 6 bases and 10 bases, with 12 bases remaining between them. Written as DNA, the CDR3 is TGCAGCGTAGCCCCAGACGGAAAACTGTTTTTT. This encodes CSVAPDGKLFF.

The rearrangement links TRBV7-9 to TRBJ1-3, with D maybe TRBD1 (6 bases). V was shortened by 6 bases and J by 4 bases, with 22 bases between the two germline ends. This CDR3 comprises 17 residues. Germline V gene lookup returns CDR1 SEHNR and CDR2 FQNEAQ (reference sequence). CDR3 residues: CASRPRQVPTGGNTIYF. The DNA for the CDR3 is TGTGCCAGCAGACCTAGACAGGTCCCAACTGGAGGAAACACCATATATTTT.

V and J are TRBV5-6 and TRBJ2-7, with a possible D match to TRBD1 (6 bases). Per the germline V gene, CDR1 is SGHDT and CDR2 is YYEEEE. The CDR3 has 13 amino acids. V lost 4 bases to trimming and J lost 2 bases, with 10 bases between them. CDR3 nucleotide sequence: TGTGCCAGCAGCCTGTGGGGGCCCTACGAGCAGTACTTC. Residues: CASSLWGPYEQYF.

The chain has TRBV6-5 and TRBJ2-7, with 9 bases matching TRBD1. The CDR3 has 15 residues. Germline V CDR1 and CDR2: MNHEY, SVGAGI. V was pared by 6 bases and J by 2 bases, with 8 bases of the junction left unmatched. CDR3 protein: CASSIQGAGTYEQYF. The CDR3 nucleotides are TGTGCCAGCAGCATACAGGGGGCCGGGACCTACGAGCAGTACTTC.